This entry features one TCR beta chain sequence. What it recognizes is unknown. These data come from a study of vaccination and CD4 T cells after COVID-19. Looking at the study overall: Post-vaccination specimens were collected at a median of approximately 74 days following dose two (range 14 to 241).

Treatment specified: approximately 9-day PBMC culture with coronavirus spike peptide pools or control peptides (ViraFEST assay). The study sequenced cultured CD4+ T cell DNA using the Oncomine TCR Beta short-read assay. MiXCR was run by TCRdb on the PCR reads, yielding one entry per CDR3 protein. The sample has some 9,000 distinct CDR3 sequences, approximately 47% seen once. The sample comprised CD4+ T cells from blood, cultured in vitro. This receptor was taken from a human donor who had recovered from COVID-19.

The CDR3 DNA sequence: TGTGCCAGCAGCTCAAGACAGGGGCGGGATACGCAGTATTTT. Encoded protein: CASSSRQGRDTQYF. The rearrangement uses TRBV7-2 and TRBJ2-3; TRBD1 matches at 8 bases. Germline trimming cut 4 bases from V and 6 bases from J; bases unmatched to any gene: 6. CDR1 and CDR2 from the germline V gene are SGHTA and FQGNSA. The CDR3 spans 14 residues.